Following are 10 T cell receptor beta chains from one sample sequenced in a study of response to subunit inactivated influenza vaccine. Each CDR3 protein gets one entry after TCRdb re-called the RT-PCR reads with MiXCR. The data show about 570,000 distinct CDR3 sequences, roughly 12% seen once. The same data also contributed to another study, on T cells expressing NK-cell markers. Per that study: UMI-tagged 5'RACE template switching yielded the TCR beta cDNA.

Here the sequenced sample was PBMCs from blood, taken on the day of vaccination. These receptor sequences come from a man over 45 who received an inactivated influenza vaccine.

This clonotype was seen more than once but under ten times. The CDR3 nucleotides are TGTGCCAGCAGTACTAGCGTCTACAATGAGCAGTTCTTC. Amino acid sequence: CASSTSVYNEQFF. V is TRBV28 and J is TRBJ2-1, with 7 bases identical to TRBD2. The germline V gene encodes CDR1 MDHEN and CDR2 SYDVKM. V gave up 5 bases and J gave up 3 bases; unmatched junction bases: 1. CDR3 length equals 13 residues. Full variable domain (missing parts from reference TRBV28 and TRBJ2-1): DVKVTQSSRYLVKRTGEKVFLECVQDMDHENMFWYRQDPGLGLRLIYFSYDVKMKEKGDIPEGYSVSREKKERFSLILESASTNQTSMYLCASSTSVYNEQFFGPGTRLTVL.

This clonotype has more than one count but fewer than ten. The gene calls are TRBV7-2 and TRBJ2-5; D is uncertain. Trimming stripped 5 bases from V and 4 bases from J, with 11 bases between. The V gene's germline CDR1 is SGHTA and CDR2 FQGNSA. The CDR3 runs to 13 residues. In DNA, the CDR3 is TGTGCCAGCAGCCTACCCGAGGCAGAGACCCAGTACTTC. This codes for CASSLPEAETQYF.

The chain employs TRBV29-1 and TRBJ2-5; D possibly corresponds to TRBD1 (5 bases). The CDR3 spans 13 residues. Looked up from germline, CDR1 is SQVTM and CDR2 is ANQGSEA. Trimming left V 5 bases short and J 4 bases short, with 14 bases between. The CDR3 loop is CSVIAGSGETQYF. CDR3 DNA: TGCAGCGTTATTGCAGGGTCGGGAGAGACCCAGTACTTC.

This clonotype showed up just a few times. The CDR3 here is CAIGTGVPGWNYEQYF. The CDR3 nucleotides are TGTGCCATCGGAACAGGGGTCCCCGGGTGGAACTACGAGCAGTACTTC. This chain uses TRBV10-3 with TRBJ2-7; 7 nucleotides line up with TRBD1. The germline CDR1 and CDR2 sequences are ENHRY and SYGVKD. The CDR3 length is 16 residues. V lost 8 bases to trimming and J lost 3 bases; unmatched junction nucleotides: 16.

The V and J genes are TRBV5-6 and TRBJ2-7; D unresolved. V dropped 3 bases and J dropped 4 bases, with 17 bases sitting between them. Germline V lookup: CDR1 SGHDT, CDR2 YYEEEE. CDR3 length equals 15 residues. The DNA for the CDR3 is TGTGCCAGCAGCTCGGTGGGAAGGCCCCAATACGAGCAGTACTTC. Amino acid sequence: CASSSVGRPQYEQYF.

CDR3 loop: CASGRMSTDTQYF. The CDR3 region has the DNA TGTGCCAGCGGTCGGATGAGCACAGATACGCAGTATTTT. The chain joins TRBV2 to TRBJ2-3; no reliable D call. V lost 8 bases, J lost 0 bases, and 9 bases lay in between. The CDR3 is 13 amino acids. The germline gives CDR1 SNHLY, CDR2 FYNNEI. Supplemented by reference TRBV2 and TRBJ2-3, the full variable domain reads EPEVTQTPSHQVTQMGQEVILRCVPISNHLYFYWYRQILGQKVEFLVSFYNNEISEKSEIFDDQFSVERPDGSNFTLKIRSTKLEDSAMYFCASGRMSTDTQYFGPGTRLTVL.

A word on this clonotype: This sequence may be a read error, since a much larger clone differs from it by one base. The chain recombines TRBV20-1 with TRBJ2-5, with unresolved D. This CDR3 is built from 11 residues. The germline gives CDR1 DFQATT, CDR2 SNEGSKA (reference sequence). The germline V and J ends were trimmed by 3 bases and 5 bases, with 7 bases remaining between them. CDR3 protein: CSASLGETQYF. The CDR3, as DNA: TGCAGTGCTAGTCTAGGGGAGACCCAGTACTTC.

The CDR3, as DNA: TGTGCCAGCAGTTTTGGCGGAGGACGTGAAGCTTTCTTT. Amino acids: CASSFGGGREAFF. The V and J genes are TRBV12-3 or TRBV12-4 and TRBJ1-1; D gene ambiguous. This CDR3 is 13 amino acids long. V lost 3 bases and J lost 7, with 12 bases in between.

This clonotype was picked up many times. The chain uses TRBV12-3 or TRBV12-4 and TRBJ1-4; 11 bases align to TRBD1. V shed 2 bases, J shed 7 bases, and the junction held 3 bases outside the gene matches. The CDR3 runs to 15 residues. As DNA, the CDR3 is TGTGCCAGCAGTTTATGGGGGACAGGGGGTGAAAAACTGTTTTTT. Amino acids: CASSLWGTGGEKLFF.

The sample holds a few counts of this clonotype. The rearrangement joins TRBV5-1 to TRBJ2-7, with 9 bases lining up with TRBD2. J lost 5 bases, V lost 0 bases, and 6 bases had no gene match. This CDR3 comprises 15 residues. Looked up from germline, CDR1 is SGHRS and CDR2 is YFSETQ. The CDR3 DNA reads TGCGCCAGCAGCTTGGTTAGCGGGAGTGGCAACGAGCAGTACTTC. Protein product: CASSLVSGSGNEQYF.